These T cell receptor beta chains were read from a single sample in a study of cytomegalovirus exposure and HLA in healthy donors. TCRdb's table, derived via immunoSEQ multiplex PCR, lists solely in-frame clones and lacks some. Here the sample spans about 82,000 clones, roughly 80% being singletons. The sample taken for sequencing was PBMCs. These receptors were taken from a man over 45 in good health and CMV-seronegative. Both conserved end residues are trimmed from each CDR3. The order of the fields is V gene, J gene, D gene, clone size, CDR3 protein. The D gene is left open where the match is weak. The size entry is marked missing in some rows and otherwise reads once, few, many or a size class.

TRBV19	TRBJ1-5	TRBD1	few	ASSMAGTGSKPQH
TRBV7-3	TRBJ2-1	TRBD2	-	ASSPQSGAGNEQF
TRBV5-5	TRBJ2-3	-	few	ASSFQGQDTQY
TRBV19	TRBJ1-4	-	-	ASSLNRFGSLWEKLF
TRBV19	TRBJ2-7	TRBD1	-	ASRFTGGPTYEQY
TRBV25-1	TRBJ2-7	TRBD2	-	ASGERGNYYEQY
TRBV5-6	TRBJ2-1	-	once	ASSPSGSSYNEQF
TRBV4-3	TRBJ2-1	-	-	ASSQEPGTYNEQF
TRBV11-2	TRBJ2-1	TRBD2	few	ASSFVLAGGEQF
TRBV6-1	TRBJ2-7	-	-	ASSYQGSNHEQY
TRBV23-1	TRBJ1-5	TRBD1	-	ASSRLPGQERPNQPQH
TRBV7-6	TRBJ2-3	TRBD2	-	ASSLTSGKDTQY
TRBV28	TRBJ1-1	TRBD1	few	ASMTGDMNTEAF
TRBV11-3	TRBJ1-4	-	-	ASSLWGGDEKLF
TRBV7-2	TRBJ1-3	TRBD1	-	ASSSRQGHDTIY
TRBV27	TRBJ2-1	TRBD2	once	ASSPFGTSGGKQF
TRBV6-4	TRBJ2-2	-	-	ASSYEGRTGELF
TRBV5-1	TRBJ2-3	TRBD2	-	ASSFGSGASTDTQY
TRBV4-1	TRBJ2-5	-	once	ASSRVGLFQETQY
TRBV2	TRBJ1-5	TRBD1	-	ASSAGTGYQPQH
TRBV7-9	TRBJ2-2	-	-	ASSPHAGNAYTGELF
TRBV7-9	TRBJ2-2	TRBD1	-	ASSPRGQGAIGELF
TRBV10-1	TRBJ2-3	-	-	ASSESGTQFTDTQY
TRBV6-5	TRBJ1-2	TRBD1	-	ASSFRGQGVPYGYT